This TCR beta chain was recorded in a study of T cells in Graves' hyperthyroidism and ophthalmopathy (dated by TCRdb to between 2018 and 2020). Regarding the study in general: Peripheral blood was collected at initial diagnosis, before any treatment. A discovery cohort of 95 to 100 patients, roughly 40 with Graves' ophthalmopathy and more than 55 with stable Graves' hyperthyroidism, was used to find distinguishing TCR V-J signatures. An independent validation cohort of 18 to 20 hyperthyroidism patients and about 16 patients who later progressed to ophthalmopathy tested prospective prediction of ophthalmopathy. The 80 to 100 discovery patients were randomly divided into training and test sets at a 7:3 ratio. The study also compared thyroid tissue and blood T-cell repertoires from five or six Graves' hyperthyroidism patients. Following sampling, methimazole starting at 30 mg daily was given to hyperthyroidism patients, and high-dose intravenous methylprednisolone was given to ophthalmopathy patients. TCR Vbeta CDR3 sequencing of roughly 140 peripheral blood samples (more than 40 ophthalmopathy, approximately 80 hyperthyroidism and roughly 17 progressor patients) is reported in the paper.

Results and caveats for the whole study, not just this receptor: No statistical method was used to fix the sample size in advance, and group allocation was not hidden from the investigators. Most expanded thyroid clonotypes (frequency above 0.001) were also found in blood, which suggests that blood repertoires may mirror thyroid immune responses. In validation, progression to ophthalmopathy was predicted by the model with 55% to 71% sensitivity and roughly 72% specificity, a median of roughly 6 months before onset. In cross-validation, a model built on a 13 V-J signature told ophthalmopathy apart from stable hyperthyroidism with approximately 91% sensitivity and around 81% specificity, and in testing the same model reached 80%/75%.

A note on this clonotype: Its antigen is currently not known. No qualities accompany the bases; no much larger clone lies one base away.

TCR beta CDR3 regions were amplified from RNA transcripts. A first-round RT-PCR of the TCR CDR3 used the HTBI primer set with the Qiagen OneStep RT-PCR kit. A second multiplex PCR round built the libraries, followed by size selection and purification. Sequencing of the libraries was done on an Illumina HiSeq2000 using paired-end 100 bp reads. In the original analysis: SOAPnuke was used to process the raw data, throwing out any read that contained adapters or uncalled bases, had a mean Phred below 15, or lacked an exact constant-primer or identifier match. COPE v1.2.5 was used to merge the high-quality paired reads, and each unique nucleotide sequence was defined as a clonotype. MiTCR v1.1 was used to align the clonotypes against IMGT TRBV, TRBD and TRBJ reference segments. Only V-J combinations with frequency above 0.0001, covering 99% to 99.2% of repertoires, were analysed. The TCS score was defined as F50 (clonal expansion) divided by E x V (chaos), with BLOSUM62-based TCRdist calculated between CDR3 peptides within each V-J. Welch's t-statistics and random forest reduced around 520 V-J features to 13, which were used in a naive Bayes classifier (R e1071). TCRdb reworked the public reads: Q25 trimming with fastp, MiXCR clone assembly, productive beta chains retained. Rows are unified per CDR3 protein, each entry keeping the most common DNA and genes. These V and J calls originate from TCRdb's pipeline instead of the authors' own analysis. This sample gives about 710,000 distinct CDR3 sequences in total; around 17% of them show up just once. In total, the top ten clones hold under 8.5% of the sample.

Stable Graves' hyperthyroidism was defined as no progression to ophthalmopathy during 18 months of follow-up. Hyperthyroidism patients were newly diagnosed, with disease duration under 2 months, and aged 18 to 65 years. Exclusion was applied to patients with uncontrolled infections, other autoimmune diseases, pregnancy or lactation. Clinical symptoms, serum thyroxine and TRAb, thyroid ultrasound, and orbital computed tomography formed the basis for the diagnoses. Ficoll-Paque density gradient centrifugation was used to isolate PBMCs from around 9.1 ml of fresh peripheral blood. Total RNA was extracted using Trizol reagent, and RNA quality was assessed on an Agilent 2100 Bioanalyzer. The source of this sequence is a man younger than 30 with Graves' hyperthyroidism. The specimen was blood.

The DNA sequence is TGTGCCAGCAGCCAAGGGACTAGCTGGGAGACCCAGTACTTC. Its protein reads: CASSQGTSWETQYF. Recombination joined TRBV7-8 with TRBJ2-5; 9 central bases correspond to TRBD2. For CDR1 and CDR2, the germline V gene lists SGHVS and FQNEAQ. V is trimmed back by 5 bases and J by 5 bases, and the junction contains 6 bases that no gene match accounts for. The CDR3 goes from the cysteine to the phenylalanine over 14 residues. The retained sequence is limited to the CDR3, 42 bases, with the frame set at the first base.